The 13 T cell receptor beta chains below were found in one sample sequenced in a study of human T cells and chemical hapten exposure. The time point here: patch test 3, about 24 weeks after DPC sensitization. Specified treatment: therapeutic diphenylcyclopropenone sensitization with weekly scalp DPC. Via MiXCR, TCRdb re-called the RACE reads, giving one row per CDR3 protein. The sample has 210,000 or so distinct CDR3 sequences; 24% are singletons. Sequencing was performed on whole blood, taken in connection with sensitization to the hapten diphenylcyclopropenone (DPC). These receptors were collected from a middle-aged woman with alopecia areata. Some clones in this sample may be carry-over from other donors' samples.

This clonotype turned up a few times. The genes are TRBV20-1 and TRBJ1-1, with D possibly being TRBD1 (6 bases). The germline V gene encodes CDR1 DFQATT and CDR2 SNEGSKA (reference sequence). Between the trimmed V and J ends, which lost 5 bases and 7 bases, there was a span of 14 bases. The CDR3 totals 12 residues. CDR3 DNA: TGCAGTGCTTACAGGGTCCGGAATGAAGCTTTCTTT. Translation gives CSAYRVRNEAFF.

This chain joins TRBV5-5 and TRBJ1-5; perhaps TRBD1 as D (5 bases). Per the germline V gene, CDR1 is SGHKS and CDR2 is YYEKEE (reference sequence). Trimming removed 3 bases at V and 3 bases at J, with 13 bases between. This CDR3 spans 15 amino acids. The CDR3 DNA follows: TGTGCCAGCAGCTGGGGGGACGGCTACAATCAGCCCCAGCATTTT. It encodes CASSWGDGYNQPQHF.

The sample holds a few counts of this clonotype. The genes are TRBV4-3 and TRBJ2-3, with D uncertain. From germline, CDR1 is LGHNA and CDR2 YSLEER. The CDR3 covers 13 residues. V lost 2 bases to trimming and J lost 7 bases, with 10 bases between them. CDR3 amino acids: CASSQSEQYTQYF. The CDR3 DNA is TGCGCCAGCAGCCAATCTGAGCAATATACGCAGTATTTT.

This chain joins TRBV20-1 and TRBJ2-3; D ambiguous. The V and J ends lost 8 bases and 2 bases respectively, with 11 bases between them. Per germline, CDR1 DFQATT and CDR2 SNEGSKA (reference sequence). The CDR3 covers 12 residues. CDR3 loop: CSPYAFTDTQYF. The CDR3 DNA reads as TGCAGTCCTTATGCGTTCACAGATACGCAGTATTTT.

V gene TRBV11-2 combines with J gene TRBJ2-7; D gene unclear. The ends were cut back, 1 base at V and 5 bases at J, with 24 bases in the middle. The CDR3 covers 18 residues. Germline lookup yields CDR1 SGHAT and CDR2 FQNNGV. This CDR3 reads CASSLVLLRITPTHEQYF. The CDR3 DNA is TGTGCCAGCAGCTTAGTTTTACTTCGCATAACCCCTACCCACGAGCAGTACTTC.

The rearrangement joins TRBV21-1 to TRBJ1-2; the tabulated D call, TRBD1, remains unverified against the DNA. TRBV21-1 is designated a pseudogene. CDR3 length equals 15 residues. The CDR3 DNA follows: TGTGCCAGCAGCAATCTGAAACCCCGACCCCCCGGCTACACCTTC. It encodes CASSNLKPRPPGYTF.

The chain is built from TRBV28 and TRBJ1-1; possible D gene TRBD1, 5 bases. This CDR3 comprises 15 residues. The V end was cut by 7 bases, the J end by 4 bases, with 19 bases between. Germline values: CDR1 MDHEN, CDR2 SYDVKM. The CDR3 region is CASTQTRGMGTEAFF. In DNA, the CDR3 is TGTGCCAGCACCCAAACGAGGGGCATGGGCACTGAAGCTTTCTTT.

This clonotype showed up just a few times. This rearrangement joins TRBV18 to TRBJ2-5, with D uncertain. The CDR3 totals 15 residues. Germline loops: CDR1 KGHSH, CDR2 LQKENI. The V end was cut by 6 bases, the J end by 2 bases, with 16 bases between. The CDR3 loop is CASSGKASLQETQYF. Written as DNA, the CDR3 is TGTGCCAGCTCCGGCAAAGCGAGCCTACAAGAGACCCAGTACTTC.

The V call is TRBV29-1, the J call TRBJ2-7; 11 nucleotides align to TRBD2. This CDR3 is built from 14 residues. The V gene's germline CDR1 is SQVTM and CDR2 ANQGSEA. Unmatched junction bases numbered 7, after V lost 6 bases and J lost 3 bases. The CDR3 coding sequence is TGCAGCGTCACGGGACTAGCGGACCGCTACGAGCAGTACTTC. Protein sequence: CSVTGLADRYEQYF.

This clonotype was picked up a small number of times. The chain couples TRBV5-1 to TRBJ2-2; D may be TRBD1 (5 bases). Germline loops: CDR1 SGHRS, CDR2 YFSETQ. Trimming stripped 2 bases from V and 5 bases from J, with 10 bases between. The CDR3 runs to 14 residues. CDR3 sequence: CASSFHRQTGELFF. The CDR3 DNA follows: TGCGCCAGCAGCTTCCACAGGCAAACCGGGGAGCTGTTTTTT.

The chain carries TRBV7-9 and TRBJ2-2; 7 bases align to TRBD2. The V and J ends lost 5 bases and 6 bases, in that order; junction bases with no gene match: 9. This CDR3 is 15 amino acids long. CDR1 is SEHNR and CDR2 is FQNEAQ in the germline V gene (reference sequence). CDR3 sequence: CASSLLAVGAGELFF. CDR3 nucleotides: TGTGCCAGCAGCCTCCTAGCGGTGGGGGCCGGGGAGCTGTTTTTT.

This rearrangement joins TRBV7-9 to TRBJ2-7; TRBD1 matches at 7 bases. From germline, CDR1 is SEHNR and CDR2 FQNEAQ (reference sequence). CDR3 length: 15 amino acids. J was trimmed by 3 bases and V by 4 bases; bases with no gene match: 9. CDR3 region: CASSSDRDRFYEQYF. CDR3 DNA sequence: TGTGCCAGCAGCTCGGACCGGGACAGATTCTACGAGCAGTACTTC.

This chain uses TRBV12-3 or TRBV12-4 with TRBJ2-3; 12 positions match TRBD2. The CDR3 covers 16 residues. With 6 bases clipped from V and 5 bases from J, the junction kept 9 bases outside the gene matches. The CDR3 protein is CASRPRLAGERDTQYF. CDR3 coding DNA: TGTGCCAGCAGGCCCCGACTAGCGGGAGAAAGAGATACGCAGTATTTT.